Sequencing of this T cell receptor (beta chain) was carried out in a study of cytomegalovirus exposure and HLA in healthy donors. V lost 4 bases and J lost 4; bases outside the gene matches: 4. Germline lookup yields CDR1 LNHDA and CDR2 SQIVND (reference sequence). The CDR3 runs 15 residues. Researchers ran the PCR with 60 Vbeta and 13 Jbeta primers. Generated by immunoSEQ multiplex PCR, the TCRdb table keeps only in-frame clones and is missing some. Among over 130,000 clones listed, about 61% were seen once. The gene calls are TRBV19 and TRBJ1-1; 12 positions match TRBD1. The sequence derives from a male donor in good health and CMV-seronegative. Sequenced: PBMCs. The CDR3 nucleotides are TGTGCCAGTAGTACCGGGACAGGGGGCTTCACTGAAGCTTTCTTT. Its protein product is CASSTGTGGFTEAFF.